The rows below give T cell receptor beta chains drawn from one sample of a study of graft-versus-host responses after intestinal transplantation. Antigen specificity for these receptors is unknown. Here immunoSEQ multiplex PCR was the method, and the copy in TCRdb shows in-frame clones only, minus some. In the table there are around 64,000 clones, 90% to 95% of which are singletons. Sequencing used unstimulated CD4+ T cells sorted from spleen or lymph node cells, obtained before transplant. The receptors were gathered from a human donor who was the organ donor for an intestinal transplant. CDR3s include the opening cysteine and the closing phenylalanine or tryptophan. Each record gives: CDR3 length, V gene, J gene, D gene, clone size, CDR3 protein, CDR3 DNA. D genes are given only for firm matches. Not every row has a clone size; where given, it reads once, few, many or a size class.

length: 14
V: TRBV6-5
J: TRBJ1-2
D: NA
size: NA
CDR3: CASSLFTGREGYTF
DNA: TGTGCCAGCAGTCTATTCACAGGGAGGGAAGGCTACACCTTC

length: 15
V: TRBV27
J: TRBJ2-7
D: TRBD1
size: NA
CDR3: CASRRDGTGINEQYF
DNA: TGTGCCAGCAGACGTGACGGGACAGGTATAAACGAGCAGTACTTC

length: 17
V: TRBV7-8
J: TRBJ1-2
D: TRBD1
size: NA
CDR3: CASSWEQGARFGTGYTF
DNA: TGTGCCAGCAGCTGGGAACAGGGGGCGCGTTTTGGGACTGGCTACACCTTC

length: 9
V: TRBV20-1
J: TRBJ1-2
D: NA
size: once
CDR3: CSANYGYTF
DNA: TGCAGTGCTAACTATGGCTACACCTTC

length: 14
V: TRBV6-5
J: TRBJ2-1
D: TRBD1
size: NA
CDR3: CASSRGLLVNEQFF
DNA: TGTGCCAGCAGTAGGGGGCTTCTAGTCAATGAGCAGTTCTTC

length: 10
V: TRBV20-1
J: TRBJ2-5
D: NA
size: NA
CDR3: CSARDQAQYF
DNA: TGCAGTGCTAGAGATCAGGCCCAGTACTTC

length: 12
V: TRBV18
J: TRBJ2-2
D: NA
size: NA
CDR3: CASSGDTGELFF
DNA: TGTGCCAGCTCGGGGGACACCGGGGAGCTGTTTTTT

length: 14
V: TRBV29-1
J: TRBJ2-1
D: TRBD1
size: NA
CDR3: CSAVGDRDYNEQFF
DNA: TGCAGCGCGGTCGGGGACAGGGACTACAATGAGCAGTTCTTC

length: 19
V: TRBV5-1
J: TRBJ2-6
D: TRBD1
size: NA
CDR3: CASSSRDSRGLSGANVLTF
DNA: TGCGCCAGCAGCTCCCGGGACAGTAGGGGCCTATCTGGGGCCAACGTCCTGACTTTC

length: 12
V: TRBV6-5
J: TRBJ2-7
D: TRBD1
size: NA
CDR3: CASSYTGVEQYF
DNA: TGTGCCAGCAGTTATACAGGGGTCGAGCAGTACTTC

length: 11
V: TRBV27
J: TRBJ2-7
D: NA
size: NA
CDR3: CASSGGYEQYF
DNA: TGTGCCAGCAGTGGAGGCTACGAGCAGTACTTC

length: 15
V: TRBV11-2
J: TRBJ1-3
D: NA
size: NA
CDR3: CASSLAPGRGNTIYF
DNA: TGTGCCAGCAGCTTGGCCCCAGGTCGGGGAAACACCATATATTTT

length: 11
V: TRBV20-1
J: TRBJ1-2
D: NA
size: NA
CDR3: CSARVTYGYTF
DNA: TGCAGTGCTAGAGTCACATATGGCTACACCTTC

length: 14
V: TRBV10-3
J: TRBJ1-2
D: NA
size: NA
CDR3: CAIYPTGFNYGYTF
DNA: TGTGCCATCTACCCTACAGGGTTCAACTATGGCTACACCTTC

length: 14
V: TRBV18
J: TRBJ2-1
D: NA
size: NA
CDR3: CASSPRQRYNEQFF
DNA: TGTGCCAGCTCACCACGACAGCGTTACAATGAGCAGTTCTTC

length: 11
V: TRBV10-3
J: TRBJ2-1
D: NA
size: NA
CDR3: CAIRHNNEQFF
DNA: TGTGCCATCAGGCATAACAATGAGCAGTTCTTC

length: 16
V: TRBV7-2
J: TRBJ2-7
D: TRBD2
size: NA
CDR3: CASSLTSGAPAYEQYF
DNA: TGTGCCAGCAGCTTAACTAGCGGGGCCCCAGCCTACGAGCAGTACTTC

length: 13
V: TRBV6-5
J: TRBJ2-2
D: NA
size: NA
CDR3: CASSYKVTGELFF
DNA: TGTGCCAGCAGTTACAAGGTCACCGGGGAGCTGTTTTTT

length: 13
V: TRBV7-2
J: TRBJ2-2
D: NA
size: NA
CDR3: CASSLRGTGELFF
DNA: TGTGCCAGCAGCTTAAGGGGAACCGGGGAGCTGTTTTTT

length: 15
V: TRBV11-3
J: TRBJ2-1
D: TRBD2
size: NA
CDR3: CASSSAGTINNEQFF
DNA: TGTGCCAGCAGCTCAGCGGGGACCATCAACAATGAGCAGTTCTTC

length: 14
V: TRBV5-4
J: TRBJ1-2
D: TRBD1
size: NA
CDR3: CASSPRTGGEGYTF
DNA: TGTGCCAGCAGCCCACGGACAGGGGGGGAGGGCTACACCTTC

length: 16
V: TRBV6-1
J: TRBJ2-7
D: NA
size: NA
CDR3: CASSEKRTWDSYEQYF
DNA: TGTGCCAGCAGTGAAAAGAGGACCTGGGACTCCTACGAGCAGTACTTC

length: 15
V: TRBV9
J: TRBJ2-3
D: TRBD2
size: NA
CDR3: CASSARGAPPRTQYF
DNA: TGTGCCAGCAGCGCGCGGGGGGCCCCGCCGAGAACGCAGTATTTT

length: 15
V: TRBV5-6
J: TRBJ1-2
D: TRBD1
size: NA
CDR3: CASSLGSGRGHGYTF
DNA: TGTGCCAGCAGCTTGGGCTCGGGCAGGGGGCATGGCTACACCTTC

length: 17
V: TRBV5-1
J: TRBJ2-7
D: TRBD2
size: NA
CDR3: CASSSLLPAGGPYEQYF
DNA: TGCGCCAGCAGCTCATTATTACCTGCGGGGGGTCCCTACGAGCAGTACTTC

length: 13
V: TRBV6-1
J: TRBJ1-3
D: NA
size: NA
CDR3: CASRGEAGNTIYF
DNA: TGTGCCAGCAGGGGAGAAGCTGGAAACACCATATATTTT

length: 14
V: TRBV25-1
J: TRBJ1-4
D: NA
size: NA
CDR3: CASADSTTNEKLFF
DNA: TGTGCCAGCGCGGACAGTACAACTAATGAAAAACTGTTTTTT

length: 13
V: TRBV28
J: TRBJ1-4
D: NA
size: NA
CDR3: CASSFWTDEKLFF
DNA: TGTGCCAGCAGTTTCTGGACAGATGAAAAACTGTTTTTT

length: 13
V: TRBV7-2
J: TRBJ1-3
D: NA
size: NA
CDR3: CASSLAGGNTIYF
DNA: TGTGCCAGCAGCTTAGCAGGGGGAAACACCATATATTTT

length: 14
V: TRBV4-2
J: TRBJ1-3
D: NA
size: NA
CDR3: CASSLLSSGNTIYF
DNA: TGTGCCAGCAGCCTTCTGTCCTCTGGAAACACCATATATTTT

length: 13
V: TRBV6-4
J: TRBJ2-2
D: NA
size: few
CDR3: CASSDRNTGELFF
DNA: TGTGCCAGCAGTGACAGGAACACCGGGGAGCTGTTTTTT

length: 18
V: TRBV30
J: TRBJ1-6
D: NA
size: NA
CDR3: CAWSRWQSFSSYNSPLHF
DNA: TGTGCCTGGAGTAGGTGGCAGTCCTTTAGCTCCTATAATTCACCCCTCCACTTT

length: 14
V: TRBV6-6
J: TRBJ1-6
D: NA
size: NA
CDR3: CASSSRVVDSPLHF
DNA: TGTGCCAGCAGTTCCAGGGTGGTGGATTCACCCCTCCACTTT

length: 14
V: TRBV15
J: TRBJ1-6
D: NA
size: NA
CDR3: CATSRGQANSPLHF
DNA: TGTGCCACCAGCCGTGGACAAGCTAATTCACCCCTCCACTTT

length: 14
V: TRBV7-9
J: TRBJ2-5
D: NA
size: NA
CDR3: CASSLGVIQETQYF
DNA: TGTGCCAGCAGCTTAGGGGTTATCCAAGAGACCCAGTACTTC

length: 14
V: TRBV5-1
J: TRBJ1-2
D: NA
size: once
CDR3: CASSPQSGLNGYTF
DNA: TGCGCCAGCAGCCCTCAGTCAGGGCTGAATGGCTACACCTTC

length: 12
V: TRBV5-4
J: TRBJ2-3
D: NA
size: NA
CDR3: CASSLSTDTQYF
DNA: TGTGCCAGCAGCCTAAGCACAGATACGCAGTATTTT

length: 14
V: TRBV5-1
J: TRBJ2-7
D: NA
size: NA
CDR3: CASSLDRGGTEQYF
DNA: TGCGCCAGCAGCTTGGACAGGGGGGGTACTGAGCAGTACTTC

length: 14
V: TRBV29-1
J: TRBJ1-2
D: TRBD1
size: NA
CDR3: CSARGGTGIYGYTF
DNA: TGCAGCGCCCGGGGGGGGACAGGTATCTATGGCTACACCTTC

length: 13
V: TRBV4-1
J: TRBJ2-5
D: NA
size: NA
CDR3: CASSSDRRETQYF
DNA: TGCGCCAGCAGTTCCGACAGGCGGGAGACCCAGTACTTC

length: 14
V: TRBV25-1
J: TRBJ1-1
D: NA
size: NA
CDR3: CASSEGTKNTEAFF
DNA: TGTGCCAGCAGTGAGGGGACAAAGAACACTGAAGCTTTCTTT

length: 14
V: TRBV29-1
J: TRBJ1-1
D: NA
size: NA
CDR3: CSVTQRPGGTEAFF
DNA: TGCAGCGTTACCCAACGTCCGGGCGGCACTGAAGCTTTCTTT

length: 16
V: TRBV19
J: TRBJ2-6
D: NA
size: NA
CDR3: CASSIRGTSGANVLTF
DNA: TGTGCCAGTAGTATACGGGGGACCTCGGGGGCCAACGTCCTGACTTTC

length: 16
V: TRBV5-6
J: TRBJ2-3
D: TRBD1
size: NA
CDR3: CASSLKTGGGTDTQYF
DNA: TGTGCCAGCAGCTTAAAAACAGGGGGCGGCACAGATACGCAGTATTTT

length: 14
V: TRBV6-5
J: TRBJ1-1
D: TRBD1
size: NA
CDR3: CASTTTGGNPEAFF
DNA: TGTGCCAGCACCACGACAGGGGGAAACCCTGAAGCTTTCTTT

length: 14
V: TRBV5-4
J: TRBJ1-2
D: NA
size: NA
CDR3: CASSLDVREWGYTF
DNA: TGTGCCAGCAGCTTGGATGTCAGGGAATGGGGCTACACCTTC

length: 16
V: TRBV30
J: TRBJ1-5
D: NA
size: NA
CDR3: CAWSDGGLDGGQPQHF
DNA: TGTGCCTGGAGTGACGGGGGCCTCGATGGGGGTCAGCCCCAGCATTTT